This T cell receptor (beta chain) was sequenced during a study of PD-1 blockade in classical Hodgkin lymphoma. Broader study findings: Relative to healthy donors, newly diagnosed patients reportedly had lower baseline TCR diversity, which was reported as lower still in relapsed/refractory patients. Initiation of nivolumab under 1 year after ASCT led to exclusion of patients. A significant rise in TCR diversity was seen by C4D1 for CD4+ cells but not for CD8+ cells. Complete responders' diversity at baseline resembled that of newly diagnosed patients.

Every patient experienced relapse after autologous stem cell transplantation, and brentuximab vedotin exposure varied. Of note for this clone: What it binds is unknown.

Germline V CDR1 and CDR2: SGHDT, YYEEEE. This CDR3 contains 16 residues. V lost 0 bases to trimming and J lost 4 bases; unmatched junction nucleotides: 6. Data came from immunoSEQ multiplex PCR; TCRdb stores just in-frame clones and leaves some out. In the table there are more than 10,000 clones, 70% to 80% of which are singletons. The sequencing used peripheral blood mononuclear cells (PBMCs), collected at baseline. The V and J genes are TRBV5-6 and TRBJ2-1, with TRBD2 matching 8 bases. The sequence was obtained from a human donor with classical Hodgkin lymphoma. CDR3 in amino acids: CASSLDWASGYNEQFF. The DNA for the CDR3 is TGTGCCAGCAGCTTGGACTGGGCTAGCGGGTACAATGAGCAGTTCTTC.